The source of this T cell receptor (beta chain) is a study of blood T cell repertoires in COVID-19. Overall study: Specimens from acute and convalescent COVID-19 originated in the United States, Italy and Spain.

Germline CDR1 LGHNT, CDR2 FRNRAP. CDR3 size: 14 residues. V lost 4 bases to trimming and J lost 3 bases, with 12 bases between them. Sequencing was performed with immunoSEQ multiplex PCR; in TCRdb, only in-frame clones are kept and a portion is missing. There are about 220,000 clones in the sample; 80% to 85% occur only once, and 4% to 6% lies in the top ten. The sequence was collected from a woman aged 55-69 years who had recovered from COVID-19. The sample comprised peripheral blood. The J gene is TRBJ1-2, the V gene TRBV12-5, with D perhaps TRBD1 (5 bases). DNA for the CDR3: TGTGCTAGTGGTTGGGCTACGGGGGACTATGGCTACACCTTC. Translated: CASGWATGDYGYTF.